This entry lists 26 T cell receptor beta chains sequenced from one sample in a study of CD8+ T cells in alopecia areata. Treatment specified: oral pan-JAK inhibitor, 5-10 mg twice daily. RNA was extracted and reverse transcribed into cDNA as the sequencing template. Here immunoSEQ multiplex PCR was the method, and the copy in TCRdb shows in-frame clones only, minus some. The repertoire holds about 180,000 clones, about 47% seen once, with around a tenth in the top ten. Source: CD8+ T cells sorted from blood, taken between weeks 51 and 52, from a patient treated with tofacitinib. The receptors derive from a human donor with alopecia areata.

The chain is built from TRBV9 and TRBJ1-5, with 8 bases matching TRBD1. This CDR3 has 14 amino acids. Looked up from germline, CDR1 is SGDLS and CDR2 is YYNGEE. Trimming took 3 bases from V and 7 from J; bases not matched to a gene: 6. The CDR3 here is CASSDGQGWQPQHF. Here the CDR3 DNA reads TGTGCCAGCAGCGATGGACAGGGTTGGCAGCCCCAGCATTTT.

This clone was observed a handful of times. This chain joins TRBV27 and TRBJ2-7; D gene uncertain. The CDR3 is 11 amino acids. V was cut by 7 bases and J by 3 bases, with 7 bases left in between. Per germline, CDR1 MNHEY and CDR2 SMNVEV (reference sequence). The CDR3 region is CASIGSYEQYF. The CDR3 DNA sequence: TGTGCCAGCATCGGCAGCTACGAGCAGTACTTC.

This chain joins TRBV7-9 and TRBJ2-7; weak D call: TRBD1 (6 bases). V was cut by 3 bases and J by 2 bases, with 8 bases left in between. This CDR3 contains 13 residues. Germline V gives CDR1 SEHNR, CDR2 FQNEAQ (reference sequence). CDR3: CASSFSGAYEQYF. CDR3 sequence (DNA): TGTGCCAGCAGCTTTTCAGGGGCCTACGAGCAGTACTTC.

The chain is built from TRBV5-6 and TRBJ1-1; D is unresolved. This CDR3 spans 15 amino acids. The germline gives CDR1 SGHDT, CDR2 YYEEEE. V lost 0 bases to trimming and J lost 2 bases, with 11 bases between them. CDR3 in amino acids: CASSLEMEVNTEAFF. CDR3 nucleotides: TGTGCCAGCAGCTTGGAGATGGAGGTCAACACTGAAGCTTTCTTT.

The chain uses TRBV13 and TRBJ2-7; TRBD2 matches at 8 bases. CDR1 PRHDT and CDR2 FYEKMQ come from the germline V gene (reference sequence). V was pared by 4 bases and J by 3 bases, with 5 bases of the junction left unmatched. The CDR3 sequence is 14 residues long. CDR3 bases: TGTGCCAGCAGCTCGCTAGCGGGTGGCTACGAGCAGTACTTC. Its translation is CASSSLAGGYEQYF.

The rearrangement joins TRBV11-2 to TRBJ2-3; 11 bases map to TRBD2. Germline V gene sequence: CDR1 SGHAT, CDR2 FQNNGV. V trimming: 7 bases; J trimming: 5 bases; junction bases outside the gene matches: 8. The CDR3 consists of 15 residues. CDR3 sequence: CASIPTSGVQDTQYF. The CDR3 DNA reads as TGTGCCAGCATCCCGACTAGCGGGGTGCAAGATACGCAGTATTTT.

Details on this clone: This same CDR3 is encoded by further DNA sequences in the sample. The chain is built from TRBV7-9 and TRBJ2-5; no clear D. The germline CDR1 and CDR2 sequences are SEHNR and FQNEAQ (reference sequence). The ends were cut back, 3 bases at V and 5 bases at J, with 4 bases in the middle. The CDR3 is 11 residues long. The CDR3 sequence is CASSFGETQYF. CDR3 bases: TGTGCCAGCAGCTTTGGGGAGACCCAGTACTTC. Based on the CDR3 plus reference TRBV7-9 and TRBJ2-5, the full variable domain is DTGVSQNPRHKITKRGQNVTFRCDPISEHNRLYWYRQTLGQGPEFLTYFQNEAQLEKSRLLSDRFSAERPKGSFSTLEIQRTEQGDSAMYLCASSFGETQYFGPGTRLLVL.

In its sample, this clone was seen a few times. The V gene is TRBV15, the J gene TRBJ2-7; D possibly corresponds to TRBD1 (5 bases). Germline lookup yields CDR1 LNHNV and CDR2 YYDKDF (reference sequence). V was pared by 0 bases and J by 5 bases, with 8 bases between. CDR3 size: 13 residues. CDR3 nucleotide sequence: TGTGCCACCAGCAGAGACGCAGGGCACGAGCAGTACTTC. It yields the protein CATSRDAGHEQYF.

This clone showed up just a few times. V and J are TRBV29-1 and TRBJ2-7, with a tentative D call TRBD1 (5 bases). This CDR3 is 13 amino acids long. The germline gives CDR1 SQVTM, CDR2 ANQGSEA. Trimming removed 3 bases at V and 0 bases at J, with 9 bases between. DNA of the CDR3: TGCAGCGTTGATGGCCAGGGCTCCTACGAGCAGTACTTC. Translation: CSVDGQGSYEQYF.

This clone was found a few times. The chain employs TRBV15 and TRBJ2-5; a possible D gene is TRBD2 (5 bases). V was clipped by 0 bases and J by 2 bases, with 10 bases between them. Germline CDR1 and CDR2: LNHNV and YYDKDF (reference sequence). The CDR3 totals 15 residues. CDR3 region: CATSRERAVQETQYF. The CDR3 nucleotides are TGTGCCACCAGCAGAGAGCGGGCCGTACAAGAGACCCAGTACTTC.

The chain recombines TRBV2 with TRBJ2-3; no firm D call. V dropped 5 bases and J dropped 0 bases, with 18 bases sitting between them. The CDR3 runs 17 residues. The germline CDR1 and CDR2 sequences are SNHLY and FYNNEI. CDR3 DNA sequence: TGTGCCAGCAGTTCTTTAACGGTCGCTGCTAGCACAGATACGCAGTATTTT. The encoded protein is CASSSLTVAASTDTQYF.

The V call is TRBV4-2, the J call TRBJ2-7; TRBD1 is a possible D gene (5 bases). Per the germline V gene, CDR1 is LGHNA and CDR2 is YNFKEQ. This CDR3 region has 16 residues. V gave up 3 bases and J gave up 6 bases, with 21 bases separating them. This chain's CDR3 is CASSQQTGGYSSEQYF. CDR3 coding DNA: TGTGCCAGCAGCCAGCAAACAGGCGGCTACTCTTCCGAGCAGTACTTC.

This chain links TRBV7-9 with TRBJ2-1, with a tentative D call TRBD2 (6 bases). Trimming stripped 0 bases from V and 2 bases from J, with 8 bases between. Germline V lookup: CDR1 SEHNR, CDR2 FQNEAQ (reference sequence). This CDR3 comprises 15 residues. The CDR3 spells CASSLAAGTYNEQFF. CDR3 DNA sequence: TGTGCCAGCAGCTTAGCTGCGGGGACCTACAATGAGCAGTTCTTC.

This clone was found once. The CDR3 region has the DNA TGTGCCAGCAGTGGATCCGAAAACACCGGGGAGCTGTTTTTT. As protein: CASSGSENTGELFF. The chain joins TRBV25-1 to TRBJ2-2; the D is unclear. CDR3 length equals 14 residues. With 4 bases removed from V and 2 bases from J, the gap between germline ends came to 8 bases. Germline lookup yields CDR1 MGHDK and CDR2 SYGVNS.

The genes are TRBV6-5 and TRBJ2-7; D is ambiguous. CDR3 length: 16 residues. The V end was cut by 0 bases, the J end by 2 bases, with 14 bases between. The germline V gene encodes CDR1 MNHEY and CDR2 SVGAGI. CDR3 protein: CASSYSIGRVTYEQYF. The CDR3 DNA follows: TGTGCCAGCAGTTACTCGATCGGCAGAGTTACCTACGAGCAGTACTTC.

Comment on this clone: Other DNA sequences within the sample encode an identical CDR3. The CDR3 nucleotides are TGTGCCTGGAGTCCCGGGACAGAAGCTTTCTTT. It is translated as CAWSPGTEAFF. The chain couples TRBV30 to TRBJ1-1, with D perhaps matching TRBD1 (6 bases). Looked up from germline, CDR1 is GTSNPN and CDR2 is SVGIG (reference sequence). This CDR3 contains 11 residues. Trimming removed 2 bases from V and 8 bases from J, with 9 bases in between.

The rearrangement uses TRBV27 and TRBJ1-2, with D hard to call. The CDR3 spans 13 residues. V lost 5 bases and J 6 bases, leaving 13 bases between the germline ends. The germline V gene encodes CDR1 MNHEY and CDR2 SMNVEV (reference sequence). CDR3 nucleotide sequence: TGTGCCAGCAGTGCCCTAGGGAGAGATGGCTACACCTTC. Encoded protein: CASSALGRDGYTF.

The J gene is TRBJ2-2, the V gene TRBV27; TRBD1 matches 10 bases. The J segment lost 4 bases and the V segment lost 3 bases, leaving 5 bases of the junction unmatched. The CDR3 runs to 16 residues. CDR1 is MNHEY, CDR2 SMNVEV, per germline (reference sequence). Here the CDR3 DNA reads TGTGCCAGCAGTTTCGGGGACAGGGGTTTCACCGGGGAGCTGTTTTTT. Encoded protein: CASSFGDRGFTGELFF.

The V call is TRBV9, the J call TRBJ1-1; 9 bases line up with TRBD1. This CDR3 has 14 residues. Germline loops: CDR1 SGDLS, CDR2 YYNGEE. Trimming removed 3 bases from V and 5 bases from J; junction bases left unmatched: 5. This CDR3 is CASSGDRGVTEAFF. Here the CDR3 DNA reads TGTGCCAGCAGCGGAGACAGGGGGGTAACTGAAGCTTTCTTT.

This clone was observed a few times. Other DNA sequences within the sample encode an identical CDR3. This chain links TRBV7-9 with TRBJ1-4; no firm D call. This CDR3 contains 11 residues. The ends were cut back, 5 bases at V and 5 bases at J, with 3 bases in the middle. CDR1 is SEHNR and CDR2 is FQNEAQ in the germline V gene (reference sequence). DNA of the CDR3: TGTGCCAGCAGCCCCAATGAAAAACTGTTTTTT. This encodes CASSPNEKLFF.

The chain combines TRBV5-1 with TRBJ2-7; 9 nucleotides line up with TRBD2. The CDR3 covers 14 residues. Germline CDR1 reads SGHRS; CDR2 reads YFSETQ. After removal of 8 bases from V and 5 bases from J, the junction contained 11 bases not matched to a gene. CDR3 DNA sequence: TGCGCCAGTGCAAGAACCCAGCGGGGGGACGAGCAGTACTTC. Protein product: CASARTQRGDEQYF.

The chain uses TRBV4-1 and TRBJ2-3, with D possibly being TRBD1 or TRBD2 (5 bases each). The length of the CDR3 is 14 residues. Trimming shortened V by 3 bases and J by 3 bases, and 10 bases separated the two germline ends. Germline V gene lookup returns CDR1 MGHRA and CDR2 YSYEKL. The CDR3 loop reads CASSQSGTTDTQYF. CDR3 coding DNA: TGCGCCAGCAGCCAGTCAGGGACGACAGATACGCAGTATTTT.

The gene calls are TRBV27 and TRBJ1-2; D is perhaps TRBD1 (6 bases). V dropped 0 bases and J dropped 8 bases, with 13 bases sitting between them. The germline V gene encodes CDR1 MNHEY and CDR2 SMNVEV (reference sequence). The CDR3 runs 14 residues. CDR3 in amino acids: CASSLSGGVVGYTF. As DNA, the CDR3 is TGTGCCAGCAGTTTATCAGGGGGGGTTGTCGGCTACACCTTC.

This clone occurred a few times. The chain carries TRBV2 and TRBJ1-2; D is unresolved. Germline CDR1 SNHLY, CDR2 FYNNEI. CDR3 size: 13 residues. V was pared by 2 bases and J by 4 bases, with 8 bases between. The CDR3 region is CASSEKPPYGYTF. Written as DNA, the CDR3 is TGTGCCAGCAGTGAAAAGCCGCCCTATGGCTACACCTTC.

J is TRBJ2-1 and V is TRBV7-9; D gene uncertain. Germline CDR1 and CDR2: SEHNR and FQNEAQ (reference sequence). Trimming took off 8 bases at V and 1 base at J, with 15 bases between the two ends. CDR3 size: 15 residues. CDR3 coding DNA: TGTGCCAGCTCCGCCCCTTTTGGGTCCTACAATGAGCAGTTCTTC. Amino acids: CASSAPFGSYNEQFF.

CDR3 nucleotide sequence: TGTGCCAGCAGCTCCGGACACTACAATGAGCAGTTCTTC. It yields the protein CASSSGHYNEQFF. V and J are TRBV5-6 and TRBJ2-1, with D perhaps matching TRBD1 (5 bases). The V gene lost 3 bases and the J gene lost 3 bases, with 7 bases spanning the gap. Germline values: CDR1 SGHDT, CDR2 YYEEEE. CDR3 length equals 13 residues.